This T cell receptor beta chain was documented in a study of response to subunit inactivated influenza vaccine. Study results and caveats: Each seasonal flu vaccination may recruit only limited new T cells, authors suggested.

This clonotype was observed a handful of times. As yet, its antigen is unknown. This CDR3 has 14 amino acids. V shed 7 bases and J shed 0 bases, with 12 bases lying between them. Germline V gene data show CDR1 as MNHEY and CDR2 as SVGEGT. From the RT-PCR reads, TCRdb called clonotypes with MiXCR, one entry per CDR3 protein. This table has fewer than 800,000 distinct CDR3 sequences, approximately 14% appearing once. The receptor comes from a man between 45 and 60 years old who received an inactivated influenza vaccine. Here the sequenced sample was PBMCs from blood, taken 11 to 12 days after vaccination. The chain uses TRBV6-2 or TRBV6-3 and TRBJ1-1; D remains unclear. The CDR3 is CASTLAGMNTEAFF. The DNA for the CDR3 is TGTGCCAGCACCTTAGCGGGCATGAACACTGAAGCTTTCTTT.